The present T cell receptor (delta chain) was sequenced within a study of γδ T cells in repeated Plasmodium falciparum infection. Flow sorting of PBMC yielded separate Vgamma9/Vdelta2+ and Vdelta2-negative gammadelta T cell populations for bulk repertoire analysis. With CATT, TCRdb re-called clones from the multiplex PCR reads. The data show 93,000 or so delta-chain clones, 0.95% to 1% seen once. The CDR3 sequence is 18 residues long. The germline V gene encodes CDR1 TSWWSYY and CDR2 QGS. With respect to this clone: A read error likely explains why the TCRdb protein, taken from a much larger clone, differs from this DNA's translation at residue 17; the protein shown is translated from the DNA.

Here the V gene is TRDV1, but the J gene went uncalled; TRDD3, the table's D call, was not compared with the DNA. This clonotype originated in a pool of human donors (malaria-infected and uninfected, not separated). The sequencing sample was made of gamma-delta T cells from blood. CDR3 coding DNA: TGTGCTCTTGGGGAACCCCCCACCGGTGGAACTTACACCGATAAACTCACCTTT. This translates into CALGEPPTGGTYTDKLTF.